The 21 T cell receptor beta chains in this list originate from one sample, sequenced in a study of blood T cell repertoires in COVID-19. Data came from immunoSEQ multiplex PCR; TCRdb stores just in-frame clones and leaves some out. The data contain tens of thousands of clones, about 80% of them seen just once; the ten biggest clones take up 9.5% to 13%. The sample comprised peripheral blood. The receptor set was obtained from a man in his fifties or sixties with COVID-19, enrolled during active disease.

The chain uses TRBV6-1 and TRBJ2-3; TRBD1 is a possible D gene (6 bases). Germline V lookup: CDR1 MNHNS, CDR2 SASEGT. The V gene lost 6 bases and the J gene lost 0 bases, with 13 bases spanning the gap. The CDR3 consists of 15 residues. The DNA for the CDR3 is TGTGCCAGCAGGTATCAGGGGCAAAGCACAGATACGCAGTATTTT. Its protein product is CASRYQGQSTDTQYF.

J is TRBJ1-1 and V is TRBV6-5; 8 bases match TRBD1. The V gene end was trimmed by 3 bases and the J gene end by 1 base; junction bases not matched to a gene: 1. This CDR3 is 14 amino acids long. Per the germline V gene, CDR1 is MNHEY and CDR2 is SVGAGI. CDR3 in amino acids: CASSYGTGNTEAFF. The CDR3 DNA is TGTGCCAGCAGTTATGGGACAGGGAACACTGAAGCTTTCTTT.

This chain links TRBV13 with TRBJ1-6, with 9 bases aligning to TRBD1. The CDR3 covers 15 residues. CDR1 is PRHDT and CDR2 is FYEKMQ in the germline V gene (reference sequence). J lost 7 bases, V lost 5 bases, and 6 bases had no gene match. The CDR3 nucleotides read TGTGCCAGCAGCACCCGGACAGGGGAGAATTCACCCCTCCACTTT. As protein: CASSTRTGENSPLHF.

The V and J genes are TRBV18 and TRBJ2-7; 8 bases agree with TRBD1. CDR3 length equals 13 residues. Germline V gives CDR1 KGHSH, CDR2 LQKENI. Trimming took 3 bases from V and 5 from J; bases not matched to a gene: 3. CDR3 amino acids: CASSPQGADEQYF. CDR3 DNA sequence: TGTGCCAGCTCACCGCAGGGGGCCGACGAGCAGTACTTC.

This clone was detected only a few times. V is TRBV7-2 and J is TRBJ2-7; a possible D gene is TRBD1 (6 bases). This CDR3 comprises 13 residues. Germline lookup yields CDR1 SGHTA and CDR2 FQGNSA. V gave up 7 bases and J gave up 5 bases, with 15 bases separating them. The CDR3 DNA reads TGTGCCAGCATCCCAGAACAGGGTAACGAGCAGTACTTC. The encoded protein is CASIPEQGNEQYF.

The rearrangement links TRBV4-1 to TRBJ2-7; 8 bases agree with TRBD2. The CDR3 extends over 16 amino acids. Germline lookup yields CDR1 MGHRA and CDR2 YSYEKL. J was trimmed by 5 bases and V by 4 bases; bases with no gene match: 13. Written as DNA, the CDR3 is TGCGCCAGCAGCCTTATTCCGGGACTAGGGGTCGACGAGCAGTACTTC. This translates into CASSLIPGLGVDEQYF.

This clone appeared once. This chain links TRBV28 with TRBJ1-5; D possibly corresponds to TRBD1 (6 bases). Deletions cut 3 bases from V and 5 bases from J, with 11 bases between. Germline V gene sequence: CDR1 MDHEN, CDR2 SYDVKM. CDR3 length: 14 amino acids. Here the CDR3 DNA reads TGTGCCAGCAGTTTCCCTGGGGGCCATCAGCCCCAGCATTTT. This gives the protein CASSFPGGHQPQHF.

This clone has only a few counts. The chain couples TRBV7-8 to TRBJ2-7; maybe TRBD1 (5 bases). V shed 5 bases and J shed 12 bases, with 17 bases lying between them. CDR3 length: 12 amino acids. CDR1 and CDR2 from the germline V gene are SGHVS and FQNEAQ. The CDR3 here is CASSPCPRDSYF. Written as DNA, the CDR3 is TGTGCCAGCAGCCCGTGTCCCAGGGATTCGTACTTC. Full variable domain (missing parts from reference TRBV7-8 and TRBJ2-7): GAGVSQSPRYKVAKRGQDVALRCDPISGHVSLFWYQQALGQGPEFLTYFQNEAQLDKSGLPSDRFFAERPEGSVSTLKIQRTQQEDSAVYLCASSPCPRDSYFGPGTRLTVT.

The V call is TRBV28, the J call TRBJ1-1, with 7 bases matching TRBD1. The length of the CDR3 is 13 residues. CDR1 is MDHEN, CDR2 SYDVKM, per germline. The V gene end was trimmed by 7 bases and the J gene end by 5 bases; junction bases not matched to a gene: 7. This CDR3 reads CASNRQGRTEAFF. Here the CDR3 DNA reads TGTGCCAGCAACCGACAGGGAAGGACTGAAGCTTTCTTT.

This chain uses TRBV18 with TRBJ2-7; 8 bases agree with TRBD1. Trimming removed 3 bases from V and 6 bases from J; junction bases left unmatched: 1. This CDR3 contains 12 residues. Germline values: CDR1 KGHSH, CDR2 LQKENI. The CDR3 region has the DNA TGTGCCAGCTCACCGACAGGGGTCGAGCAGTACTTC. This codes for CASSPTGVEQYF.

The CDR3 sequence: CASRQGSISYEQYF. As DNA, the CDR3 is TGCGCCAGCAGACAGGGGTCGATTTCCTACGAGCAGTACTTC. The chain uses TRBV5-1 and TRBJ2-7; 7 bases align to TRBD1. V lost 5 bases to trimming and J lost 1 base; unmatched junction nucleotides: 6. The CDR3 is 14 residues long. CDR1 is SGHRS, CDR2 YFSETQ, per germline.

The chain combines TRBV10-3 with TRBJ2-1; 9 bases agree with TRBD1. The CDR3 has 16 residues. Germline V lookup: CDR1 ENHRY, CDR2 SYGVKD. V dropped 4 bases and J dropped 8; count of bases not matched to a gene: 12. The CDR3 spells CAISGNRGRGSDEQFF. Here the CDR3 DNA reads TGTGCCATCAGTGGAAACAGGGGGCGGGGGTCGGATGAGCAGTTCTTC.

Only one count was recorded for this clone. V and J are TRBV28 and TRBJ1-2; tentative D call: TRBD1 (5 bases). In germline, CDR1 is MDHEN, CDR2 SYDVKM. The CDR3 is made up of 15 amino acids. V shed 8 bases and J shed 3 bases, with 19 bases lying between them. CDR3 residues: CASAGGGRVDYGYTF. CDR3 bases: TGTGCCAGCGCCGGTGGGGGGAGGGTCGACTATGGCTACACCTTC.

V and J are TRBV27 and TRBJ2-1; the match to TRBD1 covers 7 bases. Trimming cost V 4 bases and J 3 bases; bases outside gene matches: 3. CDR1 is MNHEY, CDR2 SMNVEV, per germline (reference sequence). The length of the CDR3 is 14 residues. The CDR3 loop is CASSSPGGYNEQFF. The CDR3 DNA sequence: TGTGCCAGCAGTTCCCCAGGGGGCTACAATGAGCAGTTCTTC.

This clone was seen a single time. This chain links TRBV9 with TRBJ1-3; 7 bases map to TRBD1. The CDR3 is made up of 15 amino acids. V shed 2 bases, J shed 3 bases, and the junction held 5 bases outside the gene matches. Germline loops: CDR1 SGDLS, CDR2 YYNGEE. CDR3 loop: CASSVATGNGNTIYF. The CDR3, as DNA: TGTGCCAGCAGCGTGGCGACAGGGAATGGAAACACCATATATTTT.

This chain links TRBV19 with TRBJ1-2, with D perhaps matching TRBD1 (6 bases). In germline, CDR1 is LNHDA, CDR2 SQIVND (reference sequence). The length of the CDR3 is 14 residues. V lost 5 bases to trimming and J lost 6 bases, with 16 bases between them. The CDR3 nucleotides read TGTGCCAGTAGTGCCACAGGGACGGCACATGGCTACACCTTC. This translates into CASSATGTAHGYTF.

This clone was found once. The V and J genes are TRBV28 and TRBJ2-1, with 7 nucleotides matching TRBD2. Losses at the gene ends were 5 bases for V and 3 bases for J; bases not matched to a gene: 16. Germline V lookup: CDR1 MDHEN, CDR2 SYDVKM. CDR3 length: 18 amino acids. The CDR3 DNA reads as TGTGCCAGCAGTGTGCGTCCTGCAGGGACTATTCGCTACAATGAGCAGTTCTTC. Its protein is CASSVRPAGTIRYNEQFF. The whole variable domain, filled in from reference TRBV28 and TRBJ2-1, reads DVKVTQSSRYLVKRTGEKVFLECVQDMDHENMFWYRQDPGLGLRLIYFSYDVKMKEKGDIPEGYSVSREKKERFSLILESASTNQTSMYLCASSVRPAGTIRYNEQFFGPGTRLTVL.

V is TRBV6-5 and J is TRBJ1-2, with 8 bases fitting TRBD1. The germline V gene has CDR1 MNHEY and CDR2 SVGAGI. CDR3 size: 13 residues. V dropped 2 bases and J dropped 4; count of bases not matched to a gene: 0. The CDR3 is CASSYTGGYGYTF. In DNA, the CDR3 is TGTGCCAGCAGTTACACAGGGGGCTATGGCTACACCTTC.

J is TRBJ1-6 and V is TRBV19; D is uncertain. The CDR3 is 13 residues long. The ends were cut back, 6 bases at V and 2 bases at J, with 5 bases in the middle. CDR1 is LNHDA and CDR2 is SQIVND in the germline V gene (reference sequence). The DNA of the CDR3 is TGTGCCAGTAGCGAGACCTATAATTCACCCCTCCACTTT. Residues: CASSETYNSPLHF.

The chain links TRBV6-5 to TRBJ2-7; 8 bases agree with TRBD1. CDR3 length equals 14 residues. Looked up from germline, CDR1 is MNHEY and CDR2 is SVGAGI. V shed 7 bases and J 5 bases; nucleotides not matched to a gene: 10. The chain's CDR3 is CASKQWTGIHEQYF. Here the CDR3 DNA reads TGTGCCAGCAAACAATGGACAGGGATCCACGAGCAGTACTTC.

This chain joins TRBV2 and TRBJ2-3; D uncertain. This CDR3 region has 13 residues. From germline, CDR1 is SNHLY and CDR2 FYNNEI. V was cut by 4 bases and J by 1 base, with 6 bases left in between. CDR3 nucleotides: TGTGCCAGCAGTGGAGGCGGCACAGATACGCAGTATTTT. Its protein product is CASSGGGTDTQYF.